The 24 T cell receptor beta chains below come from one sample, sequenced in a study of T cell repertoires in ileal Crohn's disease. The data were produced by immunoSEQ multiplex PCR, yet TCRdb's version contains in-frame clones alone and is incomplete. The sample yields some 10,000 clones, about 82% seen once. Specified time point: neoterminal ileum biopsy at postoperative endoscopy, about 6 months after surgery. The sample comprised ileal tissue. The receptors were gathered from an adult with Crohn's disease.

The chain combines TRBV7-2 with TRBJ2-7, with D unclear. Germline CDR1 and CDR2: SGHTA and FQGNSA. The CDR3 length is 14 residues. Between the trimmed V and J ends, which lost 2 bases and 1 base, there was a span of 9 bases. CDR3 residues: CASSLYSSSYEQYF. CDR3 coding DNA: TGTGCCAGCAGCTTATACAGTTCATCCTACGAGCAGTACTTC.

The chain joins TRBV19 to TRBJ2-1; D uncertain. Germline-derived CDR1 and CDR2 are LNHDA and SQIVND (reference sequence). The CDR3 loop spans 12 amino acids. V was cut by 6 bases and J by 6 bases, with 9 bases left in between. This CDR3 is CASRAASNEQFF. The CDR3, as DNA: TGTGCCAGTAGGGCCGCCTCCAATGAGCAGTTCTTC.

The rearrangement uses TRBV9 and TRBJ2-1; D not resolved. The CDR3 contains 12 residues. V was cut by 2 bases and J by 9 bases, with 9 bases left in between. CDR1 and CDR2 from the germline V gene are SGDLS and YYNGEE. CDR3 DNA: TGTGCCAGCAGCGTCGACCGCGGTGAGCAGTTCTTC. This gives the protein CASSVDRGEQFF. The whole variable domain, filled in from reference TRBV9 and TRBJ2-1, reads DSGVTQTPKHLITATGQRVTLRCSPRSGDLSVYWYQQSLDQGLQFLIQYYNGEERAKGNILERFSAQQFPDLHSELNLSSLELGDSALYFCASSVDRGEQFFGPGTRLTVL.

The chain recombines TRBV10-1 with TRBJ2-7, with 11 nucleotides matching TRBD2. V lost 2 bases, J lost 2 bases, and 2 bases stayed unmatched. CDR1 is WNHNN, CDR2 SYGVQD, per germline (reference sequence). CDR3 length: 15 amino acids. The CDR3 DNA reads as TGCGCCAGCAGTGAGACTAGCGGGAGACCCTACGAGCAGTACTTC. It encodes CASSETSGRPYEQYF.

This clone showed up just a few times. This sample includes further DNA sequences coding for the same CDR3. V is TRBV4-2 and J is TRBJ2-3; perhaps TRBD2 as D (5 bases). Trimming left V 0 bases short and J 1 base short, with 8 bases between. CDR1 is LGHNA, CDR2 YNFKEQ, per germline. There are 15 residues in the CDR3. CDR3: CASSQDSRGTDTQYF. The CDR3 region has the DNA TGTGCCAGCAGCCAAGATTCGAGGGGCACAGATACGCAGTATTTT.

The chain carries TRBV7-9 and TRBJ2-1; 8 nucleotides align to TRBD1. CDR1 is SEHNR, CDR2 FQNEAQ, per germline (reference sequence). This CDR3 is built from 13 residues. The V segment lost 6 bases and the J segment 7 bases; nucleotides outside the gene matches: 5. DNA for the CDR3: TGTGCCAGCAGGCATGACAGGGGAAATGAGCAGTTCTTC. Translated: CASRHDRGNEQFF.

This chain uses TRBV11-2 with TRBJ2-3; a weak D match, TRBD2 (5 bases). V shed 3 bases and J shed 4 bases, with 5 bases lying between them. CDR3 size: 12 residues. The germline CDR1 and CDR2 sequences are SGHAT and FQNNGV. In nucleotides, the CDR3 is TGTGCCAGCAGCTTCGGGGCAGATACGCAGTATTTT. Encoded protein: CASSFGADTQYF.

The rearrangement uses TRBV6-1 and TRBJ1-2; 8 positions match TRBD1. Germline CDR1 and CDR2: MNHNS and SASEGT. The CDR3 totals 15 residues. V was clipped by 4 bases and J by 4 bases; unmatched bases: 8. CDR3 sequence reads: CASSARGLKPYGYTF. Here the CDR3 DNA reads TGTGCCAGCAGTGCCAGGGGGCTAAAGCCCTATGGCTACACCTTC.

The J gene is TRBJ1-4, the V gene TRBV4-2; TRBD1 aligns across 7 bases. Per the germline V gene, CDR1 is LGHNA and CDR2 is YNFKEQ. V shed 0 bases and J 5 bases; nucleotides not matched to a gene: 15. The CDR3 loop spans 19 amino acids. This CDR3 reads CASSQDPMTGTLSNEKLFF. CDR3 DNA sequence: TGTGCCAGCAGCCAAGATCCGATGACAGGGACATTGTCGAATGAAAAACTGTTTTTT.

The chain couples TRBV2 to TRBJ2-7, with no clear D. Trimming removed 7 bases from V and 0 bases from J, with 13 bases in between. The CDR3 sequence is 14 residues long. Germline CDR1 and CDR2: SNHLY and FYNNEI. The CDR3 is CASTLTRSSYEQYF. CDR3 sequence (DNA): TGTGCCAGCACCTTGACTCGTAGCTCCTACGAGCAGTACTTC.

The J gene is TRBJ1-5, the V gene TRBV9, with D unresolved. The CDR3 has 15 residues. Trimming removed 3 bases at V and 3 bases at J, with 13 bases between. Germline V lookup: CDR1 SGDLS, CDR2 YYNGEE. CDR3 protein: CASSDRRPHNQPQHF. CDR3 coding DNA: TGTGCCAGCAGCGATCGTCGCCCACACAATCAGCCCCAGCATTTT.

The genes are TRBV27 and TRBJ1-3; perhaps TRBD1 as D (5 bases). V lost 4 bases to trimming and J lost 0 bases, with 16 bases between them. The CDR3 loop spans 17 amino acids. CDR1 and CDR2 (germline): MNHEY, SMNVEV (reference sequence). DNA for the CDR3: TGTGCCAGCAGTTCGCTTGGCGACAGTTACTCTGGAAACACCATATATTTT. This encodes CASSSLGDSYSGNTIYF.

This clone showed up just a few times. DNA of the CDR3: TGTGCCAGCGAGGAGGACTATGGCTACACCTTC. Translation gives CASEEDYGYTF. V and J are TRBV7-9 and TRBJ1-2; D remains unclear. The V and J ends lost 8 bases and 3 bases respectively, with 7 bases between them. The CDR3 is 11 residues long. CDR1 is SEHNR and CDR2 is FQNEAQ in the germline V gene (reference sequence).

This rearrangement joins TRBV2 to TRBJ2-4; D is unclear. This CDR3 is built from 14 residues. The V end lost 4 bases, the J end lost 2 bases, and 9 bases lay between the germline ends. Germline CDR1 reads SNHLY; CDR2 reads FYNNEI. The CDR3 loop reads CASSVQKSKNIQYF. The CDR3 nucleotides are TGTGCCAGCAGTGTACAGAAATCCAAAAACATTCAGTACTTC. Full variable domain (rest looked up from reference TRBV2 and TRBJ2-4): EPEVTQTPSHQVTQMGQEVILRCVPISNHLYFYWYRQILGQKVEFLVSFYNNEISEKSEIFDDQFSVERPDGSNFTLKIRSTKLEDSAMYFCASSVQKSKNIQYFGAGTRLSVL.

The V gene is TRBV7-3, the J gene TRBJ2-3; 9 bases are shared with TRBD1. Germline V gene lookup returns CDR1 SGHTA and CDR2 FQGTGA. The CDR3 spans 12 residues. The trim removed 4 bases at V and 8 bases at J, leaving 1 base unmatched. Here the CDR3 DNA reads TGTGCCAGCAGCTCGGGACAGGGTACGCAGTATTTT. Amino acids: CASSSGQGTQYF.

In this sample, this clone turned up a few times. The rearrangement links TRBV6-6 to TRBJ2-3; 8 nucleotides line up with TRBD1. The CDR3 is made up of 16 amino acids. The V and J ends lost 4 bases and 3 bases, in that order; junction bases with no gene match: 9. From germline, CDR1 is MNHNY and CDR2 SVGAGI (reference sequence). In DNA, the CDR3 is TGTGCCAGCAGTTCCCCGGACAGGGAAGGGACAGATACGCAGTATTTT. It encodes CASSSPDREGTDTQYF.

This clone was seen a single time. The chain couples TRBV11-2 to TRBJ2-7; D is perhaps TRBD2 (7 bases). The CDR3 has 16 residues. Germline assignment: CDR1 SGHAT and CDR2 FQNNGV. The V gene lost 5 bases and the J gene lost 7 bases, with 24 bases spanning the gap. The CDR3 loop reads CASSLVRGGTVWEQYF. CDR3 in DNA: TGTGCCAGCAGCCTCGTTAGGGGGGGGACGGTTTGGGAGCAGTACTTC. The full variable domain, rest sourced from reference TRBV11-2 and TRBJ2-7, is EAGVAQSPRYKIIEKRQSVAFWCNPISGHATLYWYQQILGQGPKLLIQFQNNGVVDDSQLPKDRFSAERLKGVDSTLKIQPAKLEDSAVYLCASSLVRGGTVWEQYFGPGTRLTVT.

This clone came up a few times. The genes are TRBV5-1 and TRBJ1-2, with unresolved D. The CDR3 length is 14 residues. Germline CDR1 reads SGHRS; CDR2 reads YFSETQ. The ends were cut back, 4 bases at V and 7 bases at J, with 17 bases in the middle. CDR3 amino acids: CASSLGRENGGYTF. In DNA form, the CDR3 reads TGCGCCAGCAGCCTCGGGAGGGAAAACGGTGGCTACACCTTC.

V and J are TRBV5-1 and TRBJ1-5; no clear D. The V end lost 1 base, the J end lost 2 bases, and 7 bases lay between the germline ends. In germline, CDR1 is SGHRS, CDR2 YFSETQ. The CDR3 contains 14 residues. CDR3 nucleotide sequence: TGCGCCAGCAGCTTGTCGTCAGGCAATCAGCCCCAGCATTTT. It encodes CASSLSSGNQPQHF.

This clone was detected only once. The chain has TRBV2 and TRBJ2-1; D is ambiguous. Germline V gene sequence: CDR1 SNHLY, CDR2 FYNNEI. CDR3 length: 12 amino acids. The germline V and J ends were trimmed by 7 bases and 9 bases, with 13 bases remaining between them. CDR3 nucleotide sequence: TGTGCCAGCATAGGCGGAACGGTTGAGCAGTTCTTC. Translation gives CASIGGTVEQFF.

The chain recombines TRBV7-6 with TRBJ2-3, with a possible D match to TRBD2 (6 bases). Germline V gene lookup returns CDR1 SGHVS and CDR2 FNYEAQ. The length of the CDR3 is 17 residues. Trimming took 5 bases from V and 0 from J, leaving 18 bases between them. CDR3 residues: CASSPRARGTSTDTQYF. DNA for the CDR3: TGTGCCAGCAGCCCCCGGGCGCGGGGAACTAGCACAGATACGCAGTATTTT.

J is TRBJ2-1 and V is TRBV27, with 7 bases aligning to TRBD2. Trimming at V came to 3 bases and at J to 1 base, leaving 3 bases not matched to a gene. The CDR3 covers 15 residues. Germline CDR1 MNHEY, CDR2 SMNVEV (reference sequence). The CDR3, as DNA: TGTGCCAGCAGTTTTGGGACTACATCCTACAATGAGCAGTTCTTC. Its translation: CASSFGTTSYNEQFF.

This chain connects TRBV19 to TRBJ1-2; no clear D. CDR1 and CDR2 from the germline V gene are LNHDA and SQIVND (reference sequence). Trimming removed 4 bases at V and 5 bases at J, with 14 bases between. This CDR3 comprises 14 residues. CDR3 sequence: CASSSLREEYGYTF. CDR3 nucleotides: TGTGCCAGTAGTAGCCTAAGGGAGGAGTATGGCTACACCTTC.

This clone appeared once. The chain is built from TRBV5-1 and TRBJ2-7; 9 nucleotides match TRBD1. Germline-derived CDR1 and CDR2 are SGHRS and YFSETQ. CDR3 length equals 15 residues. Trimming cost V 4 bases and J 5 bases; bases outside gene matches: 10. CDR3 DNA sequence: TGCGCCAGCAGCCCAAGGACAGGGGCGAGTCACGAGCAGTACTTC. Translated: CASSPRTGASHEQYF.